The 24 T cell receptor beta chains below come from one sample, sequenced in a study of Ad26.COV2.S vaccination and SARS-CoV-2 variants. Treatment defined: some 20 received Ad26.COV2.S at low or high dose, single or two shots; about 5 received placebo; per-sample allocation not given. Sample collection was performed on day 63 after the first vaccine or placebo injection. The protocol was immunoSEQ multiplex PCR, while the TCRdb copy is restricted to in-frame clones and leaves out a portion. This table holds 200,000 to 250,000 clones, roughly 88% found once. The sequenced sample was peripheral blood, obtained in a trial of Ad26.COV2.S vaccine versus placebo. The source is a person between 18 and 60 years old who received the Ad26.COV2.S COVID-19 vaccine or a placebo.

The CDR3 loop reads CASSLASGQGAGGYTF. The CDR3 DNA is TGCGCCAGCAGCTTGGCATCGGGACAGGGGGCAGGTGGCTACACCTTC. V usage is TRBV5-1 and J usage is TRBJ1-2, with 12 nucleotides matching TRBD1. V dropped 0 bases and J dropped 7; count of bases not matched to a gene: 7. The CDR3 contains 16 residues. CDR1 is SGHRS, CDR2 YFSETQ, per germline.

The gene calls are TRBV27 and TRBJ2-3; D may be TRBD1 or TRBD2 (6 bases each). CDR3 length: 14 residues. Trimming took off 5 bases at V and 0 bases at J, with 9 bases between the two ends. Germline V gene sequence: CDR1 MNHEY, CDR2 SMNVEV (reference sequence). The CDR3 sequence is CASSRGASTDTQYF. CDR3 in DNA: TGTGCCAGCAGTAGGGGGGCTAGCACAGATACGCAGTATTTT.

This clone came up once. The V call is TRBV11-2, the J call TRBJ1-2, with D uncertain. Germline V gives CDR1 SGHAT, CDR2 FQNNGV. The CDR3 has 14 residues. Between the trimmed V and J ends, which lost 2 bases and 4 bases, there was a span of 11 bases. The CDR3 reads CASSLFGEPYGYTF. DNA of the CDR3: TGTGCCAGCAGCTTATTTGGGGAACCCTATGGCTACACCTTC.

V gene TRBV24-1 combines with J gene TRBJ2-2, with D perhaps given as TRBD1 or TRBD2 (5 bases each). The CDR3 is 16 amino acids. The germline CDR1 and CDR2 sequences are KGHDR and SFDVKD. Trimming removed 4 bases from V and 5 bases from J, with 16 bases in between. CDR3 amino acids: CATSDRVGAYTGELFF. The CDR3 DNA sequence: TGTGCCACCAGTGACCGAGTCGGGGCCTATACCGGGGAGCTGTTTTTT.

The gene calls are TRBV7-2 and TRBJ2-7; 10 nucleotides match TRBD2. CDR3 length: 17 residues. Germline V gene lookup returns CDR1 SGHTA and CDR2 FQGNSA. Germline trimming cut 5 bases from V and 1 base from J; bases unmatched to any gene: 11. In nucleotides, the CDR3 is TGTGCCAGCAGCGACCGACTAGCGGGCGGCACTTCCTACGAGCAGTACTTC. Protein: CASSDRLAGGTSYEQYF.

The V and J genes are TRBV28 and TRBJ1-2; a weak D match, TRBD1 (5 bases). Germline V CDR1 and CDR2: MDHEN, SYDVKM. CDR3 length: 12 residues. Trimming shortened V by 4 bases and J by 8 bases, and 11 bases separated the two germline ends. The CDR3 loop is CASSSQGRGYTF. DNA for the CDR3: TGTGCCAGCAGTTCCCAGGGACGGGGCTACACCTTC.

The gene calls are TRBV7-8 and TRBJ1-2; TRBD1 aligns across 9 bases. Trimming at V came to 6 bases and at J to 2 bases, leaving 7 bases not matched to a gene. The CDR3 contains 15 residues. From germline, CDR1 is SGHVS and CDR2 FQNEAQ. The CDR3 loop reads CASSRTGDLNYGYTF. Here the CDR3 DNA reads TGTGCCAGCAGTCGGACAGGGGACCTAAACTATGGCTACACCTTC.

The chain uses TRBV5-1 and TRBJ1-4; possibly TRBD1 for D (5 bases). The germline V gene encodes CDR1 SGHRS and CDR2 YFSETQ. Trimming cost V 4 bases and J 8 bases, with 21 bases left between them. There are 16 residues in the CDR3. CDR3 sequence reads: CASSKGLGRFAEKLFF. The CDR3 coding sequence is TGCGCCAGCAGCAAGGGACTTGGACGATTTGCCGAAAAACTGTTTTTT.

This chain joins TRBV6-2 or TRBV6-3 and TRBJ1-5; the D is unclear. This CDR3 spans 16 amino acids. The V end lost 0 bases, the J end lost 5 bases, and 14 bases lay between the germline ends. Germline V gene sequence: CDR1 MNHEY, CDR2 SVGEGT. CDR3 sequence (DNA): TGTGCCAGCAGTTACTCGATTGGACCGAAGGATCAGCCCCAGCATTTT. Translated: CASSYSIGPKDQPQHF.

The CDR3 nucleotides read TGTGCCGTCGGACTAGCGGGGAGCACAGATACGCAGTATTTT. Residues: CAVGLAGSTDTQYF. The chain employs TRBV10-3 and TRBJ2-3, with 12 nucleotides matching TRBD2. Per germline, CDR1 ENHRY and CDR2 SYGVKD. With V trimmed by 11 bases and J by 0 bases, 3 bases remained unmatched. CDR3 length: 14 residues.

V usage is TRBV24-1 and J usage is TRBJ1-5; a possible D gene is TRBD1 (5 bases). The V gene lost 4 bases and the J gene lost 4 bases, with 13 bases spanning the gap. The CDR3 has 15 residues. The germline gives CDR1 KGHDR, CDR2 SFDVKD. The CDR3 coding sequence is TGTGCCACCAGTGACCGTCGGGGGGGTAATCAGCCCCAGCATTTT. Encoded protein: CATSDRRGGNQPQHF.

The CDR3 is CASSYNRQGPYNEQFF. The CDR3 DNA reads as TGTGCCAGCAGTTACAACCGACAGGGACCTTACAATGAGCAGTTCTTC. The chain has TRBV6-5 and TRBJ2-1, with 7 bases that match TRBD1. Germline CDR1 and CDR2: MNHEY and SVGAGI. V lost 2 bases, J lost 4 bases, and 8 bases stayed unmatched. The CDR3 has 16 residues.

The rearrangement joins TRBV19 to TRBJ2-3; D gene ambiguous. The germline CDR1 and CDR2 sequences are LNHDA and SQIVND (reference sequence). The V gene lost 5 bases and the J gene lost 3 bases, with 9 bases spanning the gap. This CDR3 spans 13 amino acids. The CDR3, as DNA: TGTGCCAGTAGTGGACGCTGGACAGATACGCAGTATTTT. Translating it yields CASSGRWTDTQYF.

The V gene is TRBV10-2, the J gene TRBJ2-2; D possibly corresponds to TRBD2 (7 bases). The V gene lost 6 bases and the J gene lost 0 bases, with 14 bases spanning the gap. Germline CDR1 is WSHSY and CDR2 is SAAADI. The CDR3 has 16 amino acids. CDR3 residues: CASRGGGGANTGELFF. CDR3 sequence (DNA): TGCGCCAGCAGGGGCGGGGGCGGGGCGAACACCGGGGAGCTGTTTTTT.

This rearrangement joins TRBV7-9 to TRBJ2-3, with TRBD1 matching 8 bases. CDR1 is SEHNR and CDR2 is FQNEAQ in the germline V gene (reference sequence). This CDR3 contains 16 residues. Unmatched junction bases numbered 7, after V lost 2 bases and J lost 3 bases. For the CDR3, the DNA is TGTGCCAGCAGCTTACAGGGGGCAATGGGAACAGATACGCAGTATTTT. Translation: CASSLQGAMGTDTQYF.

This sequence joins TRBV27 and TRBJ2-7; the D gene is possibly TRBD1 (5 bases). The CDR3 totals 13 residues. With 2 bases removed from V and 3 bases from J, the gap between germline ends came to 8 bases. The V gene's germline CDR1 is MNHEY and CDR2 SMNVEV (reference sequence). The CDR3 DNA is TGTGCCAGCAGTTTACAGGGCGGCTACGAGCAGTACTTC. It translates to CASSLQGGYEQYF.

This clone appeared once. The chain employs TRBV7-2 and TRBJ2-6; D possibly corresponds to TRBD1 (7 bases). This CDR3 has 16 amino acids. V lost 3 bases and J lost 2, with 11 bases in between. Germline lookup yields CDR1 SGHTA and CDR2 FQGNSA. The CDR3 loop is CASSFPRGAGANVLTF. The CDR3 region has the DNA TGTGCCAGCAGCTTTCCCAGGGGGGCTGGGGCCAACGTCCTGACTTTC.

The chain carries TRBV19 and TRBJ2-1; TRBD2 aligns across 8 bases. Germline V gene data show CDR1 as LNHDA and CDR2 as SQIVND (reference sequence). CDR3 length equals 14 residues. The junction had 6 bases not matched to a gene; V was cut back by 7 bases and J by 4 bases. The CDR3 DNA is TGTGCCAGTAAACCCTCTAGCGGGTACAATGAGCAGTTCTTC. Translating gives CASKPSSGYNEQFF.

The V gene is TRBV18, the J gene TRBJ1-3, with D possibly TRBD1 on 6 matching bases. V lost 5 bases, J lost 0 bases, and 11 bases lay in between. Germline V gives CDR1 KGHSH, CDR2 LQKENI. This CDR3 is built from 15 residues. CDR3 nucleotides: TGTGCCAGCTCAACACAGGGCACCTCTGGAAACACCATATATTTT. Its protein product is CASSTQGTSGNTIYF.

The genes are TRBV4-2 and TRBJ1-2, with D possibly matching TRBD1 (6 bases). In germline, CDR1 is LGHNA, CDR2 YNFKEQ. V was trimmed by 0 bases and J by 4 bases, leaving 24 bases between them. This CDR3 is 19 amino acids long. CDR3 in amino acids: CASSQDHPDTETGSYGYTF. As DNA, the CDR3 is TGTGCCAGCAGCCAAGATCACCCGGATACGGAGACAGGTAGCTATGGCTACACCTTC.

The chain is built from TRBV9 and TRBJ2-4; either TRBD1 or TRBD2 may fit D (5 bases each). CDR3 size: 15 residues. In germline, CDR1 is SGDLS, CDR2 YYNGEE. The germline V and J ends were trimmed by 4 bases and 1 base, with 12 bases remaining between them. This chain's CDR3 is CASSPRWDAKNIQYF. In DNA, the CDR3 is TGTGCCAGCAGCCCGAGGTGGGACGCCAAAAACATTCAGTACTTC.

This clone was recorded only once. V and J are TRBV18 and TRBJ2-1; D unresolved. Germline CDR1 reads KGHSH; CDR2 reads LQKENI. The CDR3 is 14 residues long. Trimming shortened V by 3 bases and J by 4 bases, and 10 bases separated the two germline ends. This CDR3 reads CASSPEKQYNEQFF. The DNA of the CDR3 is TGTGCCAGCTCACCTGAGAAACAATACAATGAGCAGTTCTTC.

V gene TRBV12-3 or TRBV12-4 combines with J gene TRBJ2-7; D ambiguous. This CDR3 has 11 amino acids. Trimming stripped 3 bases from V and 5 bases from J, with 5 bases between. The CDR3 here is CASSFRHEQYF. The DNA for the CDR3 is TGTGCCAGCAGTTTTAGGCACGAGCAGTACTTC.

This chain uses TRBV5-4 with TRBJ2-7; the match to TRBD2 covers 7 bases. The CDR3 runs 12 residues. Germline CDR1 and CDR2: SGHNT and YYREEE (reference sequence). The CDR3 loop is CAMGGEADEQYF. The CDR3 DNA reads TGTGCGATGGGGGGGGAGGCGGACGAGCAGTACTTC.